This T cell receptor beta chain was retrieved from a study of low-dose radiotherapy and immunotherapy resistance in tumors. Overall study: Cohort 1 patients were irradiated with 0.5 Gy fractions every 2 weeks to 6.5 Gy total. Per fraction, Cohort 2 was given 1 Gy every two weeks, accumulating a total of 13 Gy over 26 weeks.

Specified time point: after trial treatment. The treatment is: LDRT plus nivolumab, ipilimumab, low-dose cyclophosphamide and aspirin (RACIN trial). Amplification, which lasted 20 PCR cycles, used a constant-region primer and V-primer adapter to amplify TCRs. It was by in vitro transcription that isolated mRNA was amplified. TCRdb fed the reads into MiXCR, producing one record per CDR3 protein. The table has roughly 50,000 distinct CDR3 sequences, approximately 35% seen once. This clonotype was seen ten or more times. CDR1 SGHTA and CDR2 FQGNSA come from the germline V gene. V dropped 1 base and J dropped 0 bases, with 13 bases sitting between them. The CDR3 loop spans 17 amino acids.

Sequencing used PBMCs, obtained after low-dose radiotherapy plus immunotherapy. The clonotype comes from a male donor with rectosigmoid adenocarcinoma. This chain connects TRBV7-2 to TRBJ2-1, with D possibly TRBD2 on 7 matching bases. In nucleotides, the CDR3 is TGTGCCAGCAGCTTAGTAGGGGGGGCTAGCTCCTACAATGAGCAGTTCTTC. Amino acid sequence: CASSLVGGASSYNEQFF.